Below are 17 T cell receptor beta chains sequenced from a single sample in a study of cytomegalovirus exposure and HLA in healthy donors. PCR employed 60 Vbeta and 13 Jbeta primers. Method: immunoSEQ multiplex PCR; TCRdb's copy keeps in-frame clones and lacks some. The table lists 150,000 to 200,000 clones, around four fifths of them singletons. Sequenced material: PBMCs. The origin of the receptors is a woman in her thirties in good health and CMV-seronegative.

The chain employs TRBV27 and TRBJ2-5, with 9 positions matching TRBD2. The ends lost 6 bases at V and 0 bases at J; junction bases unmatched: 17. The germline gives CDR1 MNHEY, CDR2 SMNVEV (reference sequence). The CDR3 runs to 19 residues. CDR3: CASRRSSVVQRGDQETQYF. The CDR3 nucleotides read TGTGCCAGCAGGCGAAGTTCCGTAGTGCAGCGGGGGGACCAAGAGACCCAGTACTTC.

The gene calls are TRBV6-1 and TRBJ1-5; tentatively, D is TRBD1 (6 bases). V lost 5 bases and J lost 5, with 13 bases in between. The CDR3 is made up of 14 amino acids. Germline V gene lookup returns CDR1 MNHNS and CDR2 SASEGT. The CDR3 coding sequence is TGTGCCAGCAGTCCACAGGGCCTATATCAGCCCCAGCATTTT. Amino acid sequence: CASSPQGLYQPQHF.

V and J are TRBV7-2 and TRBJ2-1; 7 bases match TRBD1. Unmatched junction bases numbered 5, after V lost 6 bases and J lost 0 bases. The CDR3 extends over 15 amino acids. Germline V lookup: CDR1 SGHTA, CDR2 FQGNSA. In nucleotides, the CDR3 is TGTGCCAGCAGGGGACAGTCGGGCTCCTACAATGAGCAGTTCTTC. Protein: CASRGQSGSYNEQFF.

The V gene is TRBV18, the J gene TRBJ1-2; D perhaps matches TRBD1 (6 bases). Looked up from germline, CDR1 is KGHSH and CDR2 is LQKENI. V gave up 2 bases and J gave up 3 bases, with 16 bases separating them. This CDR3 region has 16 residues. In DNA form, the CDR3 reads TGTGCCAGCTCACCATTCCCTAGGGGGAGTCACTATGGCTACACCTTC. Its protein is CASSPFPRGSHYGYTF.

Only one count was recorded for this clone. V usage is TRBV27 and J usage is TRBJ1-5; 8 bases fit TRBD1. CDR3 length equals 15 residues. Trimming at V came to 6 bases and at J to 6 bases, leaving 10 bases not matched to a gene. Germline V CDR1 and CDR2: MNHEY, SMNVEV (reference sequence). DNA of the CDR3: TGTGCCAGCAGCCTCCGACAGGGGTGGGGTCAGCCCCAGCATTTT. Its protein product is CASSLRQGWGQPQHF.

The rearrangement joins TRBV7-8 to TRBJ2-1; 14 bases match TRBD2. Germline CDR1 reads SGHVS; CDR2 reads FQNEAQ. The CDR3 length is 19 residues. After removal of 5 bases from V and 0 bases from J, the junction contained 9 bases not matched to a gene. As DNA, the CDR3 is TGTGCCAGCAGCGTGGGACTAGCGGGGGCGATCCCCTCCTACAATGAGCAGTTCTTC. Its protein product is CASSVGLAGAIPSYNEQFF.

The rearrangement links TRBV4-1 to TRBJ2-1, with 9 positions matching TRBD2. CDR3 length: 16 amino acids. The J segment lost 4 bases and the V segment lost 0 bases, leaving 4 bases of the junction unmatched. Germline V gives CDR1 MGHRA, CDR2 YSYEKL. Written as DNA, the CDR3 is TGCGCCAGCAGCCAAGAGGGGCGGGGGGGGTACAATGAGCAGTTCTTC. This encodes CASSQEGRGGYNEQFF.

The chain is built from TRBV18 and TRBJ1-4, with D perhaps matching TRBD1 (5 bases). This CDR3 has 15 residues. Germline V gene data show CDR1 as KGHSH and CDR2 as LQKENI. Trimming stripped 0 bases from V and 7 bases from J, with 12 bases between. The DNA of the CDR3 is TGTGCCAGCTCACCACCAGGGGAATTCGGTGAAAAACTGTTTTTT. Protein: CASSPPGEFGEKLFF.

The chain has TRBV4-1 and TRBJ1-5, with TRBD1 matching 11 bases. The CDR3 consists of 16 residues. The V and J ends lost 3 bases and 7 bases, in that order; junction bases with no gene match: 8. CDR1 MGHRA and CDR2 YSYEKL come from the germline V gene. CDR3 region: CASSQAGGQGGQPQHF. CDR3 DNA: TGCGCCAGCAGCCAGGCCGGGGGACAGGGGGGACAGCCCCAGCATTTT.

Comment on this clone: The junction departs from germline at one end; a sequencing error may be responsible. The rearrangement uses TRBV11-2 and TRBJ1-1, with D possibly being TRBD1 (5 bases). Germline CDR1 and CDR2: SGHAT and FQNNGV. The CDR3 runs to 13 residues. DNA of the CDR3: TGTGCCAGCAGCTTCCAGGGTCACACTGAAGTTTTCTTT. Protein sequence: CASSFQGHTEVFF.

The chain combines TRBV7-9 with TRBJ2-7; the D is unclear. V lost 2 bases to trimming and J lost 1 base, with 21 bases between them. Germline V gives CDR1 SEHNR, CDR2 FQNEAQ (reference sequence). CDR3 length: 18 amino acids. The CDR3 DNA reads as TGTGCCAGCAGCTTAATCCCTCCGACAACTCTTCAGTCCTACGAGCAGTACTTC. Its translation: CASSLIPPTTLQSYEQYF.

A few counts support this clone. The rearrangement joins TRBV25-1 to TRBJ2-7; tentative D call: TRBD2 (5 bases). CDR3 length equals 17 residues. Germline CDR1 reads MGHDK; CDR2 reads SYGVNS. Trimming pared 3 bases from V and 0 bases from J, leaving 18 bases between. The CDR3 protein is CASSDSRGSAFSYEQYF. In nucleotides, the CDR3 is TGTGCCAGCAGTGACTCCCGCGGGTCTGCATTCTCCTACGAGCAGTACTTC.

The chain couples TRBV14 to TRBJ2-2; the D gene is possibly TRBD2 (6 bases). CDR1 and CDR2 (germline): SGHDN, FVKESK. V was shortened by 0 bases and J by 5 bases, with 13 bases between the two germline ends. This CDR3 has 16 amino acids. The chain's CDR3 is CASSQDRDWRTGELFF. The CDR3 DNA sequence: TGTGCCAGCAGCCAAGATCGGGACTGGAGGACCGGGGAGCTGTTTTTT.

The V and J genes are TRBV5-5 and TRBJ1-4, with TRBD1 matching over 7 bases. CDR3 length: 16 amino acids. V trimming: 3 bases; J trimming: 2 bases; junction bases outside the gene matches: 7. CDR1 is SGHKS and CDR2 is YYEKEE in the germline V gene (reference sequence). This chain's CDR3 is CASSSKTGQTNEKLFF. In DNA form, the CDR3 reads TGTGCCAGCAGCTCTAAAACGGGACAGACTAATGAAAAACTGTTTTTT.

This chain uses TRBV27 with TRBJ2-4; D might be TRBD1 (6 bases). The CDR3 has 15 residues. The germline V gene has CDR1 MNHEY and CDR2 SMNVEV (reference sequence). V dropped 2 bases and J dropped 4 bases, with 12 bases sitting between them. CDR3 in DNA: TGTGCCAGCAGTTTAAGTACAGGGACAAAAAACATTCAGTACTTC. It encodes CASSLSTGTKNIQYF.

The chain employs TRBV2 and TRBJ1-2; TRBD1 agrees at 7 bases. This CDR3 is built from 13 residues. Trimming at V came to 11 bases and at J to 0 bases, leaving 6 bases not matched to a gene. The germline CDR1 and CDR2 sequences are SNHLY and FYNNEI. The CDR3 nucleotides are TGTGCCGACCGGACAGGAGCTAACTATGGCTACACCTTC. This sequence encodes CADRTGANYGYTF.

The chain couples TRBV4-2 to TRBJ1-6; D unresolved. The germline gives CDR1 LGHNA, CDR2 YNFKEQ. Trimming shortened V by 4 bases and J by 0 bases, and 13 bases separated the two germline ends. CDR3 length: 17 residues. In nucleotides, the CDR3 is TGTGCCAGCAGCCCGGACTCCTACAGCTCCTATAATTCACCCCTCCACTTT. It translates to CASSPDSYSSYNSPLHF.